Shown below are 17 T cell receptor beta chains from a single sample sequenced in a study of blood T cell repertoires in COVID-19. Method: immunoSEQ multiplex PCR; TCRdb's copy keeps in-frame clones and lacks some. The sample has 250,000 to 350,000 clones, roughly 83% seen once. The sequenced sample was peripheral blood. Every receptor here comes from a human donor with COVID-19, enrolled during active disease. The donor label of this sample is uncertain.

The rearrangement joins TRBV7-2 to TRBJ2-7; the D is unclear. V lost 1 base, J lost 2 bases, and 12 bases lay in between. The CDR3 spans 15 residues. The germline V gene has CDR1 SGHTA and CDR2 FQGNSA. The CDR3 nucleotides read TGTGCCAGCAGCTTAGGCCCGGTGCCCACCTACGAGCAGTACTTC. Protein: CASSLGPVPTYEQYF.

The chain is built from TRBV7-3 and TRBJ2-3; a possible D gene is TRBD2 (6 bases). Trimming left V 3 bases short and J 4 bases short, with 11 bases between. Per the germline V gene, CDR1 is SGHTA and CDR2 is FQGTGA. CDR3 length: 14 amino acids. The CDR3 DNA reads as TGTGCCAGCAGCTTCAACGGGGGACCAGATACGCAGTATTTT. This codes for CASSFNGGPDTQYF.

The V and J genes are TRBV6-2 or TRBV6-3 and TRBJ2-3; D gene unclear. The V gene lost 5 bases and the J gene lost 5 bases, with 8 bases spanning the gap. Germline-derived CDR1 and CDR2 are MNHEY and SVGEGT. The CDR3 length is 12 residues. The CDR3 nucleotides read TGTGCCAGCAGTACAGTCCTAGATACGCAGTATTTT. This gives the protein CASSTVLDTQYF.

V is TRBV30 and J is TRBJ2-7; TRBD1 matches at 7 bases. V was pared by 5 bases and J by 6 bases, with 10 bases of the junction left unmatched. This CDR3 has 13 residues. Germline assignment: CDR1 GTSNPN and CDR2 SVGIG (reference sequence). As DNA, the CDR3 is TGTGCCTGGGTCCCTCTCAGGGGGACCGAGCAGTACTTC. Translation gives CAWVPLRGTEQYF.

This clone occurred once. The chain joins TRBV7-9 to TRBJ2-7, with TRBD2 identical over 10 bases. CDR1 SEHNR and CDR2 FQNEAQ come from the germline V gene (reference sequence). J lost 2 bases, V lost 2 bases, and 3 bases had no gene match. CDR3 length: 15 residues. CDR3 sequence: CASSLILAGAYEQYF. In DNA, the CDR3 is TGTGCCAGCAGCTTAATTCTAGCGGGGGCCTACGAGCAGTACTTC.

This clone was observed a few times. The rearrangement uses TRBV9 and TRBJ2-7; D remains unclear. V gave up 0 bases and J gave up 0 bases, with 10 bases separating them. CDR3 length: 15 residues. CDR1 SGDLS and CDR2 YYNGEE come from the germline V gene. CDR3 sequence (DNA): TGTGCCAGCAGCGTAGCTCCCTGGAGCTCCTACGAGCAGTACTTC. It codes for CASSVAPWSSYEQYF.

V usage is TRBV19 and J usage is TRBJ1-1, with 7 bases lining up with TRBD1. The length of the CDR3 is 13 residues. The V gene end was trimmed by 4 bases and the J gene end by 7 bases; junction bases not matched to a gene: 6. The germline V gene encodes CDR1 LNHDA and CDR2 SQIVND (reference sequence). The CDR3 nucleotides read TGTGCCAGTAGTACGACGACAGGGATTGAAGCTTTCTTT. Protein product: CASSTTTGIEAFF.

This clone came up a few times. The genes are TRBV5-1 and TRBJ2-3; no clear D gene. V lost 0 bases and J 2 bases, leaving 10 bases between the germline ends. The CDR3 is 15 residues long. In germline, CDR1 is SGHRS, CDR2 YFSETQ. CDR3 nucleotide sequence: TGCGCCAGCAGCTTGGAAGGAGACCCCACAGATACGCAGTATTTT. This codes for CASSLEGDPTDTQYF. The variable domain in full, with the rest retrieved from reference TRBV5-1 and TRBJ2-3, is KAGVTQTPRYLIKTRGQQVTLSCSPISGHRSVSWYQQTPGQGLQFLFEYFSETQRNKGNFPGRFSGRQFSNSRSEMNVSTLELGDSALYLCASSLEGDPTDTQYFGPGTRLTVL.

The chain is built from TRBV7-3 and TRBJ2-1, with 12 bases matching TRBD2. V trimming: 8 bases; J trimming: 1 base; junction bases outside the gene matches: 0. This CDR3 has 14 residues. Germline V gives CDR1 SGHTA, CDR2 FQGTGA. The CDR3 loop is CASGLAGSYNEQFF. CDR3 sequence (DNA): TGTGCCAGCGGACTAGCGGGGTCCTACAATGAGCAGTTCTTC.

The chain links TRBV7-2 to TRBJ1-5; D may be TRBD1 (6 bases). V was pared by 5 bases and J by 3 bases, with 20 bases between. CDR1 and CDR2 (germline): SGHTA, FQGNSA. The CDR3 covers 17 residues. CDR3 residues: CASSLFEGPGVNQPQHF. CDR3 DNA: TGTGCCAGCAGCCTTTTTGAGGGGCCAGGGGTCAATCAGCCCCAGCATTTT.

The chain recombines TRBV5-4 with TRBJ1-1; 8 bases map to TRBD1. The CDR3 sequence is 16 residues long. Trimming removed 2 bases from V and 5 bases from J; junction bases left unmatched: 11. The germline CDR1 and CDR2 sequences are SGHNT and YYREEE (reference sequence). CDR3 nucleotides: TGTGCCAGCAGCTTCGGACAGGGTACCTTGGGGACTGAAGCTTTCTTT. It is translated as CASSFGQGTLGTEAFF.

V and J are TRBV5-1 and TRBJ2-1; D call uncertain. This CDR3 is built from 13 residues. The V gene lost 3 bases and the J gene lost 5 bases, with 9 bases spanning the gap. CDR1 and CDR2 from the germline V gene are SGHRS and YFSETQ. The DNA for the CDR3 is TGCGCCAGCAGCTCCCCCAGAAACAATGAGCAGTTCTTC. Encoded protein: CASSSPRNNEQFF.

The chain employs TRBV14 and TRBJ2-5; TRBD2 aligns across 7 bases. Looked up from germline, CDR1 is SGHDN and CDR2 is FVKESK. V lost 4 bases, J lost 2 bases, and 7 bases stayed unmatched. The CDR3 length is 15 residues. The CDR3 spells CASSPRLGGQETQYF. CDR3 in DNA: TGTGCCAGCAGCCCCCGTCTCGGGGGGCAAGAGACCCAGTACTTC. Together with reference TRBV14 and TRBJ2-5, the CDR3 gives the full variable domain: EAGVTQFPSHSVIEKGQTVTLRCDPISGHDNLYWYRRVMGKEIKFLLHFVKESKQDESGMPNNRFLAERTGGTYSTLKVQPAELEDSGVYFCASSPRLGGQETQYFGPGTRLLVL.

The chain combines TRBV11-2 with TRBJ1-4, with 8 bases aligning to TRBD1. V lost 3 bases and J lost 0; bases outside the gene matches: 12. Looked up from germline, CDR1 is SGHAT and CDR2 is FQNNGV. The CDR3 runs 19 residues. This CDR3 is CASSFSGQAIWSTNEKLFF. The CDR3 coding sequence is TGTGCCAGCAGCTTTTCGGGACAGGCCATCTGGTCAACTAATGAAAAACTGTTTTTT.

The rearrangement joins TRBV5-1 to TRBJ2-5, with D possibly matching TRBD1 (6 bases). The CDR3 consists of 18 residues. CDR1 is SGHRS, CDR2 YFSETQ, per germline. V was trimmed by 2 bases and J by 5 bases, leaving 25 bases between them. In DNA form, the CDR3 reads TGCGCCAGCAGCTTTGGGGGTTCGACAGGTGGAAAGTGGGAGACCCAGTACTTC. Amino acids: CASSFGGSTGGKWETQYF.

The V gene is TRBV5-1, the J gene TRBJ2-7; 9 nucleotides match TRBD2. V shed 4 bases, J shed 3 bases, and the junction held 17 bases outside the gene matches. The CDR3 totals 18 residues. From germline, CDR1 is SGHRS and CDR2 YFSETQ. In DNA form, the CDR3 reads TGCGCCAGCAGCCCGCCCCCTAGTGGAGCGGGAGGAATCTACGAGCAGTACTTC. Translation: CASSPPPSGAGGIYEQYF.

The gene calls are TRBV29-1 and TRBJ1-1; 7 bases align to TRBD1. The CDR3 totals 12 residues. With 6 bases clipped from V and 8 bases from J, the junction kept 9 bases outside the gene matches. The germline gives CDR1 SQVTM, CDR2 ANQGSEA. The CDR3, as DNA: TGCAGCGTCCCTGGACAGGAACGAGAAGCTTTCTTT. This sequence encodes CSVPGQEREAFF.